This TCR beta chain was sequenced during a study of prognosis after radiotherapy for stage I lung cancer. Notes on the study in general: Samples before stereotactic body radiation therapy had more unique TCR clones (median approximately 9,600 versus 7,200).

Genomic DNA yielded TCR beta CDR3, amplified by two-round multiplex PCR. During first-round PCR, primers specific to each TRBV and TRBJ gene were used. TCRdb re-analysed the multiplex PCR reads in MiXCR, keeping a single row per CDR3 protein. The sample consists of about 26,000 distinct CDR3 sequences, about 30% of them appearing once. This clonotype rates as medium-sized. What it recognizes is unknown. The J segment lost 3 bases and the V segment lost 3 bases, leaving 8 bases of the junction unmatched. Germline values: CDR1 DFQATT, CDR2 SNEGSKA (reference sequence). The CDR3 totals 15 residues. The source was PBMCs, collected before or after stereotactic body radiation therapy (not recorded which). The rearrangement uses TRBV20-1 and TRBJ2-1, with 7 bases aligning to TRBD1. The clonotype was recovered from a donor of 50 years or more with non-small cell lung cancer. In DNA, the CDR3 is TGCAGTGCTAGCCAGGGGGACACTGACTACAATGAGCAGTTCTTC. Amino acids: CSASQGDTDYNEQFF.